These 19 T cell receptor beta chains were sequenced from one sample in a study of CD8 T cells in Susac syndrome. RNA amounts of roughly 0.5 to 1 ug underwent reverse transcription with random hexamers. TCRdb fed the immunoSEQ multiplex PCR reads into MiXCR, producing one record per CDR3 protein. The sample records about 80,000 distinct CDR3 sequences, 90% to 95% being singletons. Sequencing was done on a sample of CD8+ T cells from PBMCs. These receptor sequences come from a human donor with Susac syndrome.

This chain uses TRBV5-1 with TRBJ2-1; 13 bases line up with TRBD2. The CDR3 is 15 amino acids. Germline V lookup: CDR1 SGHRS, CDR2 YFSETQ. With V trimmed by 4 bases and J by 7 bases, 5 bases remained unmatched. The CDR3 spells CASSQTSGGTNEQFF. The DNA for the CDR3 is TGCGCCAGCAGCCAGACTAGCGGGGGGACGAATGAGCAGTTCTTC.

The chain joins TRBV12-3 or TRBV12-4 to TRBJ1-6; TRBD1 matches at 9 bases. V lost 8 bases to trimming and J lost 8 bases; unmatched junction nucleotides: 10. The CDR3 is made up of 15 amino acids. The CDR3 protein is CASATPGQGYSPLHF. In DNA form, the CDR3 reads TGTGCCAGCGCCACACCGGGACAGGGCTATTCACCCCTCCACTTT.

This chain joins TRBV7-9 and TRBJ1-4; the match to TRBD1 covers 7 bases. In germline, CDR1 is SEHNR, CDR2 FQNEAQ (reference sequence). Unmatched junction bases numbered 8, after V lost 5 bases and J lost 8 bases. The CDR3 runs 14 residues. CDR3 in amino acids: CASSAGTEREKLFF. DNA of the CDR3: TGTGCCAGCAGCGCCGGGACAGAAAGGGAAAAACTGTTTTTT.

This chain joins TRBV2 and TRBJ2-5, with a possible D match to TRBD1 (6 bases). There are 14 residues in the CDR3. The V gene's germline CDR1 is SNHLY and CDR2 FYNNEI. V gave up 7 bases and J gave up 2 bases, with 14 bases separating them. The CDR3 DNA is TGTGCCAGCAACGGACAGATATGGCAAGAGACCCAGTACTTC. Translating gives CASNGQIWQETQYF.

The V and J genes are TRBV6-4 and TRBJ1-1; no clear D. The CDR3 has 13 amino acids. Trimming stripped 0 bases from V and 2 bases from J, with 4 bases between. Looked up from germline, CDR1 is MRHNA and CDR2 is SNTAGT. The CDR3: CASSDSDNTEAFF. DNA for the CDR3: TGTGCCAGCAGTGACTCGGACAACACTGAAGCTTTCTTT.

CDR3 in DNA: TGCAGCGTTGAAGAGGCACACTCCTACGAGCAGTACTTC. Translating gives CSVEEAHSYEQYF. The chain couples TRBV29-1 to TRBJ2-7; D call uncertain. The CDR3 sequence is 13 residues long. CDR1 is SQVTM and CDR2 is ANQGSEA in the germline V gene. V gave up 0 bases and J gave up 0 bases, with 6 bases separating them.

This chain uses TRBV13 with TRBJ2-7; D is unclear. Per germline, CDR1 PRHDT and CDR2 FYEKMQ (reference sequence). V lost 4 bases, J lost 6 bases, and 10 bases lay in between. This CDR3 has 12 amino acids. The CDR3 DNA follows: TGTGCCAGCAGCTCCTTAACTCGCGAGCAGTACTTC. It encodes CASSSLTREQYF.

V and J are TRBV5-5 and TRBJ2-4; no firm D call. CDR3 length: 11 residues. V was trimmed by 2 bases and J by 10 bases, leaving 7 bases between them. Germline CDR1 is SGHKS and CDR2 is YYEKEE (reference sequence). CDR3 in amino acids: CASSFSSIQYF. For the CDR3, the DNA is TGTGCCAGCAGCTTTAGTAGTATTCAGTACTTC.

J is TRBJ2-1 and V is TRBV19; D is perhaps TRBD2 (5 bases). Germline loops: CDR1 LNHDA, CDR2 SQIVND (reference sequence). The ends were cut back, 3 bases at V and 9 bases at J, with 12 bases in the middle. This CDR3 has 13 residues. CDR3 DNA sequence: TGTGCCAGTAGTATGGACTCGCCCGGTGAGCAGTTCTTC. It yields the protein CASSMDSPGEQFF.

The chain joins TRBV6-4 to TRBJ2-6; no clear D gene. This CDR3 region has 17 residues. Germline V gives CDR1 MRHNA, CDR2 SNTAGT. Trimming removed 0 bases at V and 0 bases at J, with 9 bases between. The CDR3 nucleotides are TGTGCCAGCAGTGACTCTCCAGACCTCTCTGGGGCCAACGTCCTGACTTTC. Its translation is CASSDSPDLSGANVLTF.

The chain uses TRBV24-1 and TRBJ2-1; 10 nucleotides agree with TRBD2. V was pared by 7 bases and J by 9 bases, with 8 bases of the junction left unmatched. From germline, CDR1 is KGHDR and CDR2 SFDVKD. CDR3 length: 14 amino acids. This CDR3 is CATRDSGGFGEQFF. CDR3 in DNA: TGTGCCACCAGGGATAGCGGGGGGTTTGGTGAGCAGTTCTTC.

The chain is built from TRBV3-1 and TRBJ2-7; 11 bases agree with TRBD1. This CDR3 is 14 amino acids long. V lost 6 bases and J lost 3; bases outside the gene matches: 4. Germline values: CDR1 LGHDT, CDR2 YNNKEL (reference sequence). The DNA of the CDR3 is TGTGCCAGCAGTCAGGGACAGGGGGGCTACGAGCAGTACTTC. The encoded protein is CASSQGQGGYEQYF.

The table lists this clonotype with a few counts. The chain combines TRBV29-1 with TRBJ2-7; 8 nucleotides line up with TRBD1. The CDR3 totals 13 residues. V gave up 4 bases and J gave up 4 bases; unmatched junction bases: 6. CDR1 SQVTM and CDR2 ANQGSEA come from the germline V gene. The CDR3 protein is CSVAEDRGYEQYF. In DNA form, the CDR3 reads TGCAGCGTTGCTGAAGACAGGGGTTACGAGCAGTACTTC.

This clonotype is a singleton in its sample. In nucleotides, the CDR3 is TGCAGCGTTGAAGATTTTGGTTTTGAAGGCCAAGAGACCCAGTACTTC. This gives the protein CSVEDFGFEGQETQYF. This chain links TRBV29-1 with TRBJ2-5; D gene unclear. There are 16 residues in the CDR3. Germline V CDR1 and CDR2: SQVTM, ANQGSEA. The V end was cut by 0 bases, the J end by 1 base, with 15 bases between.

This clonotype is a singleton in its sample. J is TRBJ1-6 and V is TRBV7-6; D gene uncertain. The CDR3 is 17 amino acids. Trimming took 5 bases from V and 0 from J, leaving 14 bases between them. Germline V gene sequence: CDR1 SGHVS, CDR2 FNYEAQ. The CDR3 region has the DNA TGTGCCAGCAGCCCCTCGACAAAGCGCTCCTATAATTCACCCCTCCACTTT. Translation: CASSPSTKRSYNSPLHF.

The V gene is TRBV19, the J gene TRBJ2-7; either TRBD1 or TRBD2 may supply D (5 bases each). Per germline, CDR1 LNHDA and CDR2 SQIVND (reference sequence). The ends were cut back, 9 bases at V and 2 bases at J, with 14 bases in the middle. This CDR3 spans 13 amino acids. CDR3 in amino acids: CASQGKGAYEQYF. In DNA form, the CDR3 reads TGTGCCAGCCAGGGAAAGGGAGCCTACGAGCAGTACTTC.

The chain joins TRBV27 to TRBJ1-5, with 12 nucleotides matching TRBD1. Germline CDR1 reads MNHEY; CDR2 reads SMNVEV (reference sequence). The CDR3 totals 17 residues. J was trimmed by 6 bases and V by 4 bases; bases with no gene match: 10. The CDR3 DNA reads TGTGCCAGCAGTTCGACCGGGACAGGGGGCTCTTTTCAGCCCCAGCATTTT. Its translation: CASSSTGTGGSFQPQHF.

This chain links TRBV25-1 with TRBJ2-1, with D possibly TRBD2 on 5 matching bases. The ends were cut back, 3 bases at V and 12 bases at J, with 12 bases in the middle. The CDR3 runs to 12 residues. CDR1 is MGHDK and CDR2 is SYGVNS in the germline V gene. CDR3 sequence (DNA): TGTGCCAGCAGTGACTTGGACTTAAGGCAGTTCTTC. Translated, it gives CASSDLDLRQFF.

V usage is TRBV12-3 or TRBV12-4 and J usage is TRBJ1-5; D might be TRBD1 (5 bases). CDR3 length equals 15 residues. Trimming shortened V by 2 bases and J by 7 bases, and 15 bases separated the two germline ends. The CDR3 reads CASSLWSAGRQPQHF. CDR3 DNA sequence: TGTGCCAGCAGTTTATGGTCAGCAGGGCGACAGCCCCAGCATTTT.